This TCR beta chain was sequenced in a study of human thymus T cells. The table came from immunoSEQ multiplex PCR; TCRdb's copy has only in-frame clones and leaves some out. In the table there are tens of thousands of clones, 95% of which are singletons. Only four of the eight donors provided a roughly 0.45-1 mL blood sample. Germline V gives CDR1 SGHKS, CDR2 YYEKEE (reference sequence). The trim removed 5 bases at V and 1 base at J, leaving 10 bases unmatched. The CDR3 is 16 residues long. The chain carries TRBV5-5 and TRBJ1-1; 8 nucleotides align to TRBD1. Sequences were obtained from blood. The TCR sequence derives from a girl in the first two years of life with a congenital heart defect but otherwise immunologically healthy. The CDR3 coding sequence is TGTGCCAGCAGGCGGGCAGGGGGCAGCAGGAACACTGAAGCTTTCTTT. This sequence encodes CASRRAGGSRNTEAFF.